This T cell receptor (beta chain) was obtained from a study of a mutant IDH1 vaccine in newly diagnosed glioma. About the study: Every participant had undergone radiotherapy, temozolomide, or both before, and most underwent both.

About this clone: Its target is not known.

Sequencing was performed with immunoSEQ multiplex PCR; in TCRdb, only in-frame clones are kept and a portion is missing. The data show about 35,000 clones, about four fifths seen once. This CDR3 contains 13 residues. The germline CDR1 and CDR2 sequences are LNHDA and SQIVND (reference sequence). V lost 5 bases, J lost 5 bases, and 6 bases stayed unmatched. Stated time point: week 11, during vaccination. With topical imiquimod, each dose of the vaccine consisted of 300 ug of mutant IDH1 20-mer peptide. Study-wide results and limits: Shifts in the top peripheral T cell clonotypes seemed unrelated to pseudoprogression.

The chain is built from TRBV19 and TRBJ2-7, with 7 bases identical to TRBD2. The receptor's source is a woman aged 25-40 years with glioma. Some clones in this sample may be carry-over from other donors' samples. The specimen comprised peripheral blood mononuclear cells (PBMCs), sampled from a glioma patient whose treatment included an IDH1 peptide vaccine. Written as DNA, the CDR3 is TGTGCCAGTAGTCGGAGACTAGCCGACGAGCAGTACTTC. The encoded protein is CASSRRLADEQYF.